This T cell receptor (beta chain) is from a study of T cells in Graves' hyperthyroidism and ophthalmopathy. Study at large: Peripheral blood collection took place at initial diagnosis, before any treatment. General study results and limits: Patients with ophthalmopathy were separated from those with stable hyperthyroidism by a 13 V-J model. Peripheral blood also featured most of the thyroid clonotypes expanded above 0.001.

V was shortened by 3 bases and J by 1 base, with 7 bases between the two germline ends. The germline V gene has CDR1 MNHNS and CDR2 SASEGT. The CDR3 sequence is 13 residues long. RNA transcripts gave rise to amplified TCR beta CDR3 regions. HTBI primers were the set used in a first-round RT-PCR of the TCR CDR3. TCRdb reanalysed the multiplex PCR reads using MiXCR and keeps one entry per CDR3 protein. The table lists 200,000 to 300,000 distinct CDR3 sequences, around 26% of them singletons. PBMCs came from about 10 ml fresh peripheral blood. This clonotype was counted at least ten times. Its matching antigen is unknown.

The V and J genes are TRBV6-1 and TRBJ2-7; D is undetermined. The material sequenced was blood. This TCR came from a woman aged 40 to 50 with Graves' ophthalmopathy. The CDR3 coding sequence is TGTGCCAGCAGTGATGTCAGATCCTACGAGCAGTACTTC. Translation gives CASSDVRSYEQYF.